This TCR beta chain was retrieved from a study of T cell responses to AZD1222 COVID-19 vaccine. A word on this clone: Its antigen remains unidentified.

In germline, CDR1 is SNHLY, CDR2 FYNNEI. V shed 3 bases, J shed 6 bases, and the junction held 4 bases outside the gene matches. This CDR3 spans 14 amino acids. The study, taken as a whole, reports: Repertoires were obtained solely post-peak T cell response. Breadth and depth of Spike-specific TCRs rose after two AZD1222 doses. Baseline antibody screening turned up just six or seven seropositive AZD1222 recipients. Mapped onto spike, vaccine-associated CD4 TCRs spanned it and were dominant at 160-218 and 743-854.

Assay used: immunoSEQ multiplex PCR; TCRdb lists only in-frame clones, some missing. The sample contains about 63,000 clones, 85% of which appear only once. This chain uses TRBV2 with TRBJ2-7; 11 bases fit TRBD2. The material was peripheral blood, obtained on day 0 of AZD1222 vaccination. This TCR derives from an adult in good health. The CDR3 sequence is CASSDLTSGVEQYF. CDR3 nucleotide sequence: TGTGCCAGCAGTGATCTGACTAGCGGGGTCGAGCAGTACTTC.